Below are 21 T cell receptor beta chains sequenced from a single sample in a study of blood T cell repertoires in COVID-19. Method: immunoSEQ multiplex PCR; TCRdb's copy keeps in-frame clones and lacks some. The sample gives about 47,000 clones, about 87% of which show up once; approximately 15% is in the top ten. The sequenced sample consisted of peripheral blood. The source of these receptors is a man between 60 and 75 years old with active COVID-19.

V gene TRBV7-2 combines with J gene TRBJ2-2; possible D gene TRBD2, 6 bases. This CDR3 has 16 residues. V shed 7 bases and J shed 7 bases, with 22 bases lying between them. Germline CDR1 is SGHTA and CDR2 is FQGNSA. This CDR3 is CASKNGGMIDGGELFF. The CDR3 DNA sequence: TGTGCCAGCAAAAACGGCGGGATGATCGATGGCGGGGAGCTGTTTTTT.

This chain connects TRBV5-1 to TRBJ2-1; 11 positions agree with TRBD2. The CDR3 contains 16 residues. From germline, CDR1 is SGHRS and CDR2 YFSETQ. Unmatched junction bases numbered 7, after V lost 6 bases and J lost 2 bases. The CDR3 nucleotides read TGCGCCAGCACGCTAGCGGGGGGTATGACCTACAATGAGCAGTTCTTC. Amino acid sequence: CASTLAGGMTYNEQFF.

The chain employs TRBV7-3 and TRBJ2-1, with 8 bases lining up with TRBD2. The CDR3 covers 15 residues. Trimming at V came to 5 bases and at J to 2 bases, leaving 5 bases not matched to a gene. Germline CDR1 SGHTA, CDR2 FQGTGA. Written as DNA, the CDR3 is TGTGCCAGCAGCGCATCCGGGGGGGCCTACAATGAGCAGTTCTTC. Residues: CASSASGGAYNEQFF.

The CDR3 loop reads CASSLGLADTQYF. CDR3 nucleotides: TGCGCCAGCAGCTTGGGACTAGCTGATACGCAGTATTTT. V gene TRBV5-1 combines with J gene TRBJ2-3; 7 positions match TRBD2. V lost 0 bases to trimming and J lost 6 bases; unmatched junction nucleotides: 1. This CDR3 region has 13 residues. Germline CDR1 reads SGHRS; CDR2 reads YFSETQ.

V usage is TRBV30 and J usage is TRBJ1-5, with D possibly TRBD1 on 6 matching bases. Trimming left V 3 bases short and J 0 bases short, with 12 bases between. Germline V gene sequence: CDR1 GTSNPN, CDR2 SVGIG (reference sequence). The CDR3 is made up of 15 amino acids. CDR3 sequence: CAWSAGQYSNQPQHF. In DNA form, the CDR3 reads TGTGCCTGGAGCGCTGGACAGTATAGCAATCAGCCCCAGCATTTT.

There are a few counts of this clone. CDR3 in amino acids: CASSSFLTDTQYF. The CDR3 nucleotides are TGTGCCAGCAGCTCATTTCTAACAGATACGCAGTATTTT. The chain employs TRBV7-9 and TRBJ2-3; D gene unclear. Germline V CDR1 and CDR2: SEHNR, FQNEAQ (reference sequence). V shed 4 bases and J shed 3 bases, with 8 bases lying between them. CDR3 size: 13 residues.

This chain joins TRBV25-1 and TRBJ1-1; no clear D. Germline V lookup: CDR1 MGHDK, CDR2 SYGVNS. V lost 2 bases to trimming and J lost 1 base, with 11 bases between them. There are 15 residues in the CDR3. CDR3 DNA sequence: TGTGCCAGCAGTGAAACGGTACTCGGGAACACTGAAGCTTTCTTT. It is translated as CASSETVLGNTEAFF.

The J gene is TRBJ2-1, the V gene TRBV5-8; 8 nucleotides line up with TRBD2. Germline CDR1 and CDR2: SGHTS and YDEGEE. The ends lost 4 bases at V and 4 bases at J; junction bases unmatched: 10. This CDR3 region has 16 residues. The CDR3, as DNA: TGTGCCAGCAGCCCCCCTGGTAGCGGGGCTTACAATGAGCAGTTCTTC. It is translated as CASSPPGSGAYNEQFF.

The chain carries TRBV12-3 or TRBV12-4 and TRBJ1-2, with 8 positions matching TRBD1. J gave up 9 bases and V 3 bases, and 6 bases lay outside the gene matches. The CDR3 contains 13 residues. Here the CDR3 reads CASSFGDRGSYTF. CDR3 nucleotide sequence: TGTGCCAGCAGTTTCGGCGACAGGGGAAGCTACACCTTC.

V and J are TRBV14 and TRBJ1-1; D remains ambiguous. Germline-derived CDR1 and CDR2 are SGHDN and FVKESK. This CDR3 contains 17 residues. V lost 0 bases and J lost 8, with 22 bases in between. CDR3 residues: CASSQDLMSVRGAEAFF. CDR3 bases: TGTGCCAGCAGCCAAGATTTGATGTCTGTGAGAGGAGCCGAAGCTTTCTTT.

The sample holds many counts of this clone. V and J are TRBV18 and TRBJ2-1; D possibly corresponds to TRBD2 (5 bases). V was cut by 2 bases and J by 6 bases, with 11 bases left in between. The V gene's germline CDR1 is KGHSH and CDR2 LQKENI. The CDR3 extends over 14 amino acids. This CDR3 reads CASSPIGLLNEQFF. The CDR3 DNA reads TGTGCCAGCTCACCAATTGGACTCCTCAATGAGCAGTTCTTC.

This sequence joins TRBV7-2 and TRBJ1-6; D not certain. The germline gives CDR1 SGHTA, CDR2 FQGNSA. The CDR3 runs 13 residues. Between the trimmed V and J ends, which lost 5 bases and 10 bases, there was a span of 12 bases. The CDR3, as DNA: TGTGCCAGCAGCGGGGAGGTAGGGTCACCCCTCCACTTT. Amino acid sequence: CASSGEVGSPLHF.

V is TRBV28 and J is TRBJ1-1; no reliable D call. Germline-derived CDR1 and CDR2 are MDHEN and SYDVKM. CDR3 size: 14 residues. V lost 5 bases to trimming and J lost 2 bases, with 12 bases between them. The CDR3 spells CASSPRRENTEAFF. In nucleotides, the CDR3 is TGTGCCAGCAGTCCCCGCCGAGAAAACACTGAAGCTTTCTTT. The whole variable domain, filled in from reference TRBV28 and TRBJ1-1, reads DVKVTQSSRYLVKRTGEKVFLECVQDMDHENMFWYRQDPGLGLRLIYFSYDVKMKEKGDIPEGYSVSREKKERFSLILESASTNQTSMYLCASSPRRENTEAFFGQGTRLTVV.

In this sample, this clone turned up once. The V gene is TRBV2, the J gene TRBJ2-3, with a weak D call TRBD2 (5 bases). Germline CDR1 is SNHLY and CDR2 is FYNNEI. With 7 bases removed from V and 2 bases from J, the gap between germline ends came to 16 bases. The CDR3 is made up of 15 amino acids. Here the CDR3 reads CASKIGRPNTDTQYF. The CDR3 bases are TGTGCCAGCAAAATAGGGAGACCAAACACAGATACGCAGTATTTT.

The chain is built from TRBV4-2 and TRBJ2-1; TRBD2 matches at 9 bases. After removal of 0 bases from V and 5 bases from J, the junction contained 5 bases not matched to a gene. Looked up from germline, CDR1 is LGHNA and CDR2 is YNFKEQ. The CDR3 contains 16 residues. In DNA form, the CDR3 reads TGTGCCAGCAGCCAAGAGGCGGGAGGGCCAAACAATGAGCAGTTCTTC. As protein: CASSQEAGGPNNEQFF.

The gene calls are TRBV19 and TRBJ2-1; 9 nucleotides agree with TRBD1. The junction had 6 bases not matched to a gene; V was cut back by 5 bases and J by 4 bases. The germline gives CDR1 LNHDA, CDR2 SQIVND (reference sequence). CDR3 length: 15 amino acids. The CDR3 DNA is TGTGCCAGTAGTTATGGGGACAGGGTTTACAATGAGCAGTTCTTC. This encodes CASSYGDRVYNEQFF.

The chain couples TRBV7-2 to TRBJ2-1, with 8 nucleotides matching TRBD2. The CDR3 totals 14 residues. The trim removed 2 bases at V and 7 bases at J, leaving 4 bases unmatched. Germline V gives CDR1 SGHTA, CDR2 FQGNSA. The CDR3 DNA reads as TGTGCCAGCAGCTTATCACTAGCGGCGAATGAGCAGTTCTTC. It translates to CASSLSLAANEQFF.

The V call is TRBV6-2 or TRBV6-3, the J call TRBJ2-7; tentatively, D is TRBD2 (5 bases). The V end lost 6 bases, the J end lost 0 bases, and 15 bases lay between the germline ends. The CDR3 runs 15 residues. Germline CDR1 reads MNHEY; CDR2 reads SVGEGT. DNA of the CDR3: TGTGCCAGCAGCCCCCTAGAGGGTTTCTCCTACGAGCAGTACTTC. It translates to CASSPLEGFSYEQYF.

The chain joins TRBV3-1 (or the pseudogene TRBV3-2) to TRBJ1-5; D perhaps matches TRBD1 (5 bases). The length of the CDR3 is 13 residues. V dropped 3 bases and J dropped 6 bases, with 9 bases sitting between them. CDR1 is LGHDT, CDR2 YNNKEL, per germline (reference sequence). The CDR3 region is CASSQSRVQPQHF. The CDR3 DNA sequence: TGTGCCAGCAGCCAGTCCAGGGTTCAGCCCCAGCATTTT.

This rearrangement joins TRBV7-6 to TRBJ2-6; maybe TRBD1 (6 bases). This CDR3 is 15 amino acids long. The V gene lost 5 bases and the J gene lost 2 bases, with 10 bases spanning the gap. Germline V lookup: CDR1 SGHVS, CDR2 FNYEAQ. The CDR3 reads CASSPRGTGANVLTF. CDR3 DNA: TGTGCCAGCAGCCCCAGGGGAACTGGGGCCAACGTCCTGACTTTC.

The rearrangement uses TRBV7-3 and TRBJ1-6; D is uncertain. The CDR3 totals 16 residues. Deletions cut 3 bases from V and 8 bases from J, with 17 bases between. Per germline, CDR1 SGHTA and CDR2 FQGTGA. CDR3 sequence (DNA): TGTGCCAGCAGCTTCCCCGGTGATATTGGTTATTCACCCCTCCACTTT. Its translation is CASSFPGDIGYSPLHF.